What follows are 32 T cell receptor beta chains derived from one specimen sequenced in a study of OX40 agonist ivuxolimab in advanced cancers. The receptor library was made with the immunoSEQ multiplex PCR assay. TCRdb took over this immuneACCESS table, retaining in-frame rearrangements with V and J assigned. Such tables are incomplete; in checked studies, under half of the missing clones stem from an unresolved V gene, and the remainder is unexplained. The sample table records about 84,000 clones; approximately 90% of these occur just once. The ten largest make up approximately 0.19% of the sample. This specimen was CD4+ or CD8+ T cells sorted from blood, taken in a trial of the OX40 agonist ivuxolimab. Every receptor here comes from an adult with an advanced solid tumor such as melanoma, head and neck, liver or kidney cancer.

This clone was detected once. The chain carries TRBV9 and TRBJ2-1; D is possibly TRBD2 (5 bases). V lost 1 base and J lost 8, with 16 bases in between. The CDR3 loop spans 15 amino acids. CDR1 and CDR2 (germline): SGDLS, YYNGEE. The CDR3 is CASSVRLVGGDEQFF. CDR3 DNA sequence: TGTGCCAGCAGCGTACGCCTAGTCGGAGGAGATGAGCAGTTCTTC. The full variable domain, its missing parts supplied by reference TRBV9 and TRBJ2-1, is DSGVTQTPKHLITATGQRVTLRCSPRSGDLSVYWYQQSLDQGLQFLIQYYNGEERAKGNILERFSAQQFPDLHSELNLSSLELGDSALYFCASSVRLVGGDEQFFGPGTRLTVL.

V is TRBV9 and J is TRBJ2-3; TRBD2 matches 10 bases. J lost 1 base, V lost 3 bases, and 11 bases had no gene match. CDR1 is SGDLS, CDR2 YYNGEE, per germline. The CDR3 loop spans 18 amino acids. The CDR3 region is CASSGSQTSGRRTDTQYF. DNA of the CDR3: TGTGCCAGCAGCGGGTCCCAGACTAGCGGGCGACGCACAGATACGCAGTATTTT.

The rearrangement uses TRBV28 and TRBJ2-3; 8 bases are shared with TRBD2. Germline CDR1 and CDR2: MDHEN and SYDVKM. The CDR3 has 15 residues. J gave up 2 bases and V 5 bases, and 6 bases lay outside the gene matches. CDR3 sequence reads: CASSSGGRFTDTQYF. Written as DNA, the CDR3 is TGTGCCAGCAGTAGCGGGGGACGCTTCACAGATACGCAGTATTTT.

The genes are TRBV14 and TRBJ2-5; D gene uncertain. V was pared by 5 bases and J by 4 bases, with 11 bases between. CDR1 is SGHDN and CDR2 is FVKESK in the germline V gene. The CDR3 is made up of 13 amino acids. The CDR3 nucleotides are TGTGCCAGCAGCGGCAGCTCGGGAGAGACCCAGTACTTC. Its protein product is CASSGSSGETQYF.

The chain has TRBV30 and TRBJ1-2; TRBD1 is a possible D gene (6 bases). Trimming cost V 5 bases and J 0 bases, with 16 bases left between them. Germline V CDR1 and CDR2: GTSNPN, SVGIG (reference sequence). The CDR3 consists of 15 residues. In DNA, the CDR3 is TGTGCCTGGTTCGCCTACAGGGCCTCTAACTATGGCTACACCTTC. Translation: CAWFAYRASNYGYTF.

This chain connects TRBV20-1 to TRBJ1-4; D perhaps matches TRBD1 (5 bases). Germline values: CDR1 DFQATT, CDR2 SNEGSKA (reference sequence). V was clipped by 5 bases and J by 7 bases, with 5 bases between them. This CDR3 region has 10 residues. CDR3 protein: CSADSEKLFF. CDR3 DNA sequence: TGCAGTGCTGACAGTGAAAAACTGTTTTTT.

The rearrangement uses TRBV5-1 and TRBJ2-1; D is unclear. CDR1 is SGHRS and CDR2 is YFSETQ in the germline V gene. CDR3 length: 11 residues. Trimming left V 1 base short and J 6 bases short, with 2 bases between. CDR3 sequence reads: CASSLSNEQFF. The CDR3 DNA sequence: TGCGCCAGCAGCTTGTCCAATGAGCAGTTCTTC.

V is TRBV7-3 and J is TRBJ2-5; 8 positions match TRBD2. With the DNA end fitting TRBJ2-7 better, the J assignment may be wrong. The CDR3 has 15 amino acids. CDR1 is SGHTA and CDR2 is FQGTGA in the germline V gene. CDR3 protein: CASSLSGLGAYEQYF. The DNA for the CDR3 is TGTGCCAGCAGCTTATCGGGACTAGGGGCTTACGAGCAGTACTTC.

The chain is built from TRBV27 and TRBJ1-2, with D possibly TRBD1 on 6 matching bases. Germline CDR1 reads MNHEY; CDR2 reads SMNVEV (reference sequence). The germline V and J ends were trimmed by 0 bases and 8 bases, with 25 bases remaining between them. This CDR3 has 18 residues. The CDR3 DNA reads TGTGCCAGCAGTTTATCGTGGCGGGGGGCATCAACCTATGTGGGCTACACCTTC. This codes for CASSLSWRGASTYVGYTF.

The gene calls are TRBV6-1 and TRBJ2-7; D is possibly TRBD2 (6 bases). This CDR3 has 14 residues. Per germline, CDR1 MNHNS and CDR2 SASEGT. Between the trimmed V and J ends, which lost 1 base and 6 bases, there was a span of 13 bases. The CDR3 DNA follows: TGTGCCAGCAGTGAAGAGGCAGGGAGGACCGAGCAGTACTTC. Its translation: CASSEEAGRTEQYF.

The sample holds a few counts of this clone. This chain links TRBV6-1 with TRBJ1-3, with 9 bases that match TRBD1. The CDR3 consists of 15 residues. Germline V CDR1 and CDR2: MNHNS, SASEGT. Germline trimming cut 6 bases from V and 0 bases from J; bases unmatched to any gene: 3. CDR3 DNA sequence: TGTGCCAGCAGGGGGACAGGGTTCTCTGGAAACACCATATATTTT. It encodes CASRGTGFSGNTIYF.

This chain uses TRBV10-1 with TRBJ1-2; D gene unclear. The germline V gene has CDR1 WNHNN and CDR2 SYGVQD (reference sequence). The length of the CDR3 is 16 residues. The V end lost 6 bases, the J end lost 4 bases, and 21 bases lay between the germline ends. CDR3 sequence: CASSPVPSGKSYGYTF. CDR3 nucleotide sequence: TGCGCCAGCAGCCCCGTCCCTTCGGGCAAGTCCTATGGCTACACCTTC.

The CDR3, as DNA: TGCGCCAGCAGCCCCGACAGGGTCACTGAAGCTTTCTTT. It yields the protein CASSPDRVTEAFF. The V gene is TRBV5-1, the J gene TRBJ1-1; the match to TRBD1 covers 7 bases. The CDR3 runs 13 residues. Losses at the gene ends were 4 bases for V and 4 bases for J; bases not matched to a gene: 4. In germline, CDR1 is SGHRS, CDR2 YFSETQ.

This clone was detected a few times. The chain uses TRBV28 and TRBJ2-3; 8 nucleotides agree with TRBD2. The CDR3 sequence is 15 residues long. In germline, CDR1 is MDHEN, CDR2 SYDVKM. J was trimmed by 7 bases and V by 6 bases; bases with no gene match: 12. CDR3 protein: CASRHGTRALNTQYF. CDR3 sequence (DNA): TGTGCCAGCAGACACGGGACTAGGGCTTTGAATACGCAGTATTTT.

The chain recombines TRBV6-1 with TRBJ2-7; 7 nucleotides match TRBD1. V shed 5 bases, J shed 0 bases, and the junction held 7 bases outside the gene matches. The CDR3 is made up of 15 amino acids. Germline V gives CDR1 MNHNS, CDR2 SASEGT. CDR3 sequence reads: CASSQDRASSYEQYF. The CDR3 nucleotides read TGTGCCAGCAGTCAAGACAGGGCCTCCTCCTACGAGCAGTACTTC.

As DNA, the CDR3 is TGTGCCAGCAGTGAGATGGGGGGAGAAGAGACCCAGTACTTC. It is translated as CASSEMGGEETQYF. The V call is TRBV6-5, the J call TRBJ2-5; possibly TRBD2 for D (6 bases). CDR3 length equals 14 residues. V lost 5 bases, J lost 3 bases, and 13 bases lay in between. The germline V gene encodes CDR1 MNHEY and CDR2 SVGAGI.

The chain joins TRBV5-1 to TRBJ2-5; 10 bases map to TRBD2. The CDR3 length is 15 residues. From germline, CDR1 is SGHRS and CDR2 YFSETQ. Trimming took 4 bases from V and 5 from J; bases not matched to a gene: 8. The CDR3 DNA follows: TGCGCCAGCAGCCCTAGCGGGGGTAGGGTGGAGACCCAGTACTTC. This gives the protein CASSPSGGRVETQYF.

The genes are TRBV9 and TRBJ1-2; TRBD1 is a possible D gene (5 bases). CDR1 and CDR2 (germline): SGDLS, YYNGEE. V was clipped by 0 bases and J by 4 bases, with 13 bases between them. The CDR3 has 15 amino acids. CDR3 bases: TGTGCCAGCAGCGTAGACGGGGCGGGTGGCTATGGCTACACCTTC. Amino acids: CASSVDGAGGYGYTF.

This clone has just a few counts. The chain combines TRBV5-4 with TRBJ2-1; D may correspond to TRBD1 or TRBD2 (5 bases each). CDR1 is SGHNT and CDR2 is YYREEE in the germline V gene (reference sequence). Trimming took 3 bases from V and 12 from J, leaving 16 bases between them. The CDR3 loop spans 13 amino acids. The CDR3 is CASSSRDHLAQFF. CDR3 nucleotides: TGTGCCAGCAGCTCCCGGGACCACCTTGCGCAGTTCTTC.

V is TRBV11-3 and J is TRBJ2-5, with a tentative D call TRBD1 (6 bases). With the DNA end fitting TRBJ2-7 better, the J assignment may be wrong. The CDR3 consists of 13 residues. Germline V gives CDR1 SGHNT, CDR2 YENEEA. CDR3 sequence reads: CASSAQGPYEQYF. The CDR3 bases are TGTGCCAGCAGCGCACAGGGCCCCTACGAGCAGTACTTC.

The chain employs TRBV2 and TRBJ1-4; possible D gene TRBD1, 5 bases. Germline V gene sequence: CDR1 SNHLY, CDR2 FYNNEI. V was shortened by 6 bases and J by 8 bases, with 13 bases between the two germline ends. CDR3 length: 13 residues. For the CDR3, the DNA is TGTGCCAGCAGATGGAACCGGGGGGAAAAACTGTTTTTT. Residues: CASRWNRGEKLFF.

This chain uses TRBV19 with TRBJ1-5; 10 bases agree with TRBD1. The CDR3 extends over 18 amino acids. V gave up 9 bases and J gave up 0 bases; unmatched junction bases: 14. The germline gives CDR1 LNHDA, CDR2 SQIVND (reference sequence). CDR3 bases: TGTGCCAGCACCGGGACAGGGGCCGGCACATATAGCAATCAGCCCCAGCATTTT. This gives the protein CASTGTGAGTYSNQPQHF.

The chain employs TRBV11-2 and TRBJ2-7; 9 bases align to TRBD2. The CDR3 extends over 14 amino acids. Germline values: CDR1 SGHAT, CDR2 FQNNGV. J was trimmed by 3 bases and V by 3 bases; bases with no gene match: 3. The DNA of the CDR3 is TGTGCCAGCAGCTTGGGTAGCGGGAGCTACGAGCAGTACTTC. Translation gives CASSLGSGSYEQYF. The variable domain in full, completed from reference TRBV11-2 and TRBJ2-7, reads EAGVAQSPRYKIIEKRQSVAFWCNPISGHATLYWYQQILGQGPKLLIQFQNNGVVDDSQLPKDRFSAERLKGVDSTLKIQPAKLEDSAVYLCASSLGSGSYEQYFGPGTRLTVT.

The CDR3 nucleotides read TGTGCCAGCAGCCCTGGGACAGGGGGCGAAAAACTGTTTTTT. This encodes CASSPGTGGEKLFF. The chain links TRBV7-2 to TRBJ1-4; 12 positions match TRBD1. V trimming: 5 bases; J trimming: 8 bases; junction bases outside the gene matches: 3. The CDR3 runs 14 residues. The V gene's germline CDR1 is SGHTA and CDR2 FQGNSA.

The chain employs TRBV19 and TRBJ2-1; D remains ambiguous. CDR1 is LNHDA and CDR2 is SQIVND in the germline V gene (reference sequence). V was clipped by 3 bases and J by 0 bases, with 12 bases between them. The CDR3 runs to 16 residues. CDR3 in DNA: TGTGCCAGTAGTATCCGGATGACCTTCTCCTACAATGAGCAGTTCTTC. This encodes CASSIRMTFSYNEQFF.

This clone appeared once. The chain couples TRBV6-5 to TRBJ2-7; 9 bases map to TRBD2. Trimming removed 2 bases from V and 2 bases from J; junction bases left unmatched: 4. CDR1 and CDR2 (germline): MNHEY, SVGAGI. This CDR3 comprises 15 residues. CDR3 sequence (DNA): TGTGCCAGCAGTTACGCGGGAGGGGGGGCCTACGAGCAGTACTTC. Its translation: CASSYAGGGAYEQYF.

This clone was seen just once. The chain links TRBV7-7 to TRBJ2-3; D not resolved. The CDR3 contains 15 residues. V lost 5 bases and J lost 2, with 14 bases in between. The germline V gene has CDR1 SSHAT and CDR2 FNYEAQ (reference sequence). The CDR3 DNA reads TGTGCCAGCAGCCGGTTCTCTACACTCACAGATACGCAGTATTTT. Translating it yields CASSRFSTLTDTQYF.

The CDR3 nucleotides are TGTGCCAGCAGTGATTCAGGGTTAAGCAATCAGCCCCAGCATTTT. Translation: CASSDSGLSNQPQHF. The chain couples TRBV2 to TRBJ1-5; D may be TRBD1 (5 bases). The CDR3 consists of 15 residues. V dropped 3 bases and J dropped 1 base, with 10 bases sitting between them. Germline values: CDR1 SNHLY, CDR2 FYNNEI.

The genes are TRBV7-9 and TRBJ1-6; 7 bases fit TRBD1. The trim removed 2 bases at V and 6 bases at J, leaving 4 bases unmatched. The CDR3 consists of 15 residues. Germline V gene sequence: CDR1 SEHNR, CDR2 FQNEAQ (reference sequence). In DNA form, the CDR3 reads TGTGCCAGCAGCTTAACGGGACAGAGTAATTCACCCCTCCACTTT. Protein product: CASSLTGQSNSPLHF.

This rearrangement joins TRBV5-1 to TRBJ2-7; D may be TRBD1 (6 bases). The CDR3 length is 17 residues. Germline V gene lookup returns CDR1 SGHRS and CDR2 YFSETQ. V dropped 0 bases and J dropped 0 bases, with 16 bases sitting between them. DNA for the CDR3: TGCGCCAGCAGCTTGGGGTCGACAGGCGCAATCTCCTACGAGCAGTACTTC. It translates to CASSLGSTGAISYEQYF.

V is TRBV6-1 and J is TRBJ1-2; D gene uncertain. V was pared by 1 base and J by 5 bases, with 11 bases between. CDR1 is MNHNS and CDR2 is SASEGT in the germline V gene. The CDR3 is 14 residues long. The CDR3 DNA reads TGTGCCAGCAGTGAAGTCGCAAGAAATTATGGCTACACCTTC. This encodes CASSEVARNYGYTF.

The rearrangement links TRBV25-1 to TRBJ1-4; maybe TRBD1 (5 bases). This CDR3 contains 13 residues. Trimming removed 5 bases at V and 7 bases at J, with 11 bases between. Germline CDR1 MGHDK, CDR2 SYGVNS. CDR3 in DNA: TGTGCCAGCAGTTCCGGGACCAGTGAAAAACTGTTTTTT. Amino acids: CASSSGTSEKLFF.